The source of this TCR beta chain is a study of blood T cell repertoires in COVID-19. For the study at large: Collection of acute and convalescent COVID-19 samples took place in the United States, Italy and Spain. The cDNA or gDNA used as material had been derived from T cells, B-cell-depleted T cells, or PBMCs.

Followed over time, Seattle patients had been enrolled while infection was active. Original analysis: Cell counts per sample came from amplifying reference gene primers. The protocol was immunoSEQ multiplex PCR, while the TCRdb copy is restricted to in-frame clones and leaves out a portion. V, J and clone size are taken as reported in that table, and D and trimming were inferred from the DNA itself. Of about 59,000 clones in the sample, roughly four fifths were seen once. The sequencing sample was made of peripheral blood. The clonotype comes from a man in his sixties with COVID-19, enrolled during active disease.

The chain's CDR3 is CASRISGSSSYNEQFF. In DNA form, the CDR3 reads TGTGCCAGCAGGATTAGCGGGTCGAGCTCCTACAATGAGCAGTTCTTC. This chain joins TRBV27 and TRBJ2-1; 7 nucleotides align to TRBD2. The CDR3 has 16 residues. In germline, CDR1 is MNHEY, CDR2 SMNVEV (reference sequence). Unmatched junction bases numbered 8, after V lost 6 bases and J lost 0 bases.